One sample yielded the 18 T cell receptor beta chains listed below, sequenced in a study of monozygotic twins with inflammatory bowel disease. TCRdb re-called the 5' RACE reads and catalogs CDR3 proteins one per entry, DNA excluded. Its table lists roughly 160,000 distinct CDR3 sequences. Sequencing was performed on blood. The receptors derive from a human donor with ulcerative colitis or Crohn's disease, or a healthy co-twin of an affected twin (not recorded which).

The CDR3 spells CASSSSGTGPDTQYF. V gene TRBV5-1 combines with J gene TRBJ2-3; TCRdb lists TRBD1, though no DNA is available to test this call. The CDR3 runs to 15 residues. The germline gives CDR1 SGHRS, CDR2 YFSETQ.

The J gene is TRBJ1-5, the V gene TRBV10-3; TCRdb indicates TRBD1, and absent DNA this call remains unverified. This CDR3 region has 15 residues. The germline V gene has CDR1 ENHRY and CDR2 SYGVKD. The CDR3: CAISELGTGLEPQHF.

V gene TRBV9 combines with J gene TRBJ1-5; TCRdb's D call, TRBD1, is unchecked because there is no DNA. The V gene's germline CDR1 is SGDLS and CDR2 YYNGEE. This CDR3 has 14 residues. CDR3 protein: CASSVDRGGQPQHF.

V gene TRBV20-1 combines with J gene TRBJ2-7; TCRdb reports TRBD1, a call that lacks DNA to check it against. The CDR3 has 13 amino acids. Germline values: CDR1 DFQATT, CDR2 SNEGSKA (reference sequence). The CDR3 here is CSAGGQDSYEQYF.

The chain uses TRBV7-2 and TRBJ2-7; TCRdb lists TRBD2, though no DNA is available to test this call. Germline V gene sequence: CDR1 SGHTA, CDR2 FQGNSA. The CDR3 is made up of 17 amino acids. The CDR3 region is CASSSRTSGSGSYEQYF.

V and J are TRBV18 and TRBJ2-3; TCRdb picks TRBD2, but there is no DNA to check that call. This CDR3 region has 16 residues. The germline V gene has CDR1 KGHSH and CDR2 LQKENI. The CDR3 sequence: CASSPWISGDTDTQYF.

CDR3 region: CASSHPNRADSPLHF. The rearrangement links TRBV4-2 to TRBJ1-6; the D call from TCRdb, TRBD1, cannot be confirmed without DNA. The CDR3 is made up of 15 amino acids. The germline CDR1 and CDR2 sequences are LGHNA and YNFKEQ.

The chain has TRBV18 and TRBJ1-2; checking the TCRdb D call of TRBD1 is not possible without DNA. The CDR3 consists of 12 residues. Germline values: CDR1 KGHSH, CDR2 LQKENI. CDR3 loop: CASSPNGAGYTF.

The gene calls are TRBV6-6 and TRBJ2-7; TCRdb selects TRBD1, and the lack of DNA leaves this call unchecked. The germline V gene has CDR1 MNHNY and CDR2 SVGAGI (reference sequence). The CDR3 contains 14 residues. CDR3 region: CASQDRGGSYEQYF.

The chain uses TRBV5-4 and TRBJ2-5; as DNA is missing, the TRBD2 call by TCRdb cannot be tested. CDR3 length equals 15 residues. The germline V gene has CDR1 SGHNT and CDR2 YYREEE (reference sequence). CDR3 loop: CASSRRTSGKETQYF.

The genes are TRBV11-2 and TRBJ2-3; the D gene TCRdb calls, TRBD1, cannot be checked with no DNA. This CDR3 region has 15 residues. Germline V gene data show CDR1 as SGHAT and CDR2 as FQNNGV. The CDR3: CASSSDRGSTDTQYF.

The chain joins TRBV20-1 to TRBJ2-2; TCRdb returns TRBD1, unconfirmable since there is no DNA. From germline, CDR1 is DFQATT and CDR2 SNEGSKA (reference sequence). This CDR3 contains 15 residues. The CDR3 protein is CSARAGSLYTGELFF.

CDR3 residues: CASSSIRGNTEAFF. The rearrangement links TRBV11-2 to TRBJ1-1. Germline CDR1 reads SGHAT; CDR2 reads FQNNGV. The CDR3 covers 14 residues.

CDR3 loop: CSASRLAPDTQYF. The V and J genes are TRBV20-1 and TRBJ2-3; TCRdb gives TRBD1 as the D gene, but with no DNA this cannot be confirmed. The CDR3 consists of 13 residues. CDR1 and CDR2 (germline): DFQATT, SNEGSKA (reference sequence).

CDR3 sequence reads: CASSFLRTGGLNEQFF. The chain employs TRBV7-9 and TRBJ2-1; no DNA is available, so the TRBD1 call from TCRdb remains unchecked. CDR3 size: 16 residues. Looked up from germline, CDR1 is SEHNR and CDR2 is FQNEAQ (reference sequence). Supplemented by reference TRBV7-9 and TRBJ2-1, the full variable domain reads DTGVSQNPRHKITKRGQNVTFRCDPISEHNRLYWYRQTLGQGPEFLTYFQNEAQLEKSRLLSDRFSAERPKGSFSTLEIQRTEQGDSAMYLCASSFLRTGGLNEQFFGPGTRLTVL.

The J gene is TRBJ1-5, the V gene TRBV19. The CDR3 runs 15 residues. Germline assignment: CDR1 LNHDA and CDR2 SQIVND (reference sequence). The CDR3 reads CASSPPEGLSFPQHF.

The chain joins TRBV7-3 to TRBJ1-1; no DNA is available, so the TRBD1 call from TCRdb remains unchecked. Germline lookup yields CDR1 SGHTA and CDR2 FQGTGA. The CDR3 spans 16 residues. The CDR3 loop is CASSSRGRVRNTEAFF. The variable domain in full, with the rest retrieved from reference TRBV7-3 and TRBJ1-1, is GAGVSQTPSNKVTEKGKYVELRCDPISGHTALYWYRQSLGQGPEFLIYFQGTGAADDSGLPNDRFFAVRPEGSVSTLKIQRTERGDSAVYLCASSSRGRVRNTEAFFGQGTRLTVV.

This CDR3 reads CASSLKGATGEAFF. The chain employs TRBV5-1 and TRBJ1-1; checking the TCRdb D call of TRBD1 is not possible without DNA. This CDR3 contains 14 residues. CDR1 SGHRS and CDR2 YFSETQ come from the germline V gene.